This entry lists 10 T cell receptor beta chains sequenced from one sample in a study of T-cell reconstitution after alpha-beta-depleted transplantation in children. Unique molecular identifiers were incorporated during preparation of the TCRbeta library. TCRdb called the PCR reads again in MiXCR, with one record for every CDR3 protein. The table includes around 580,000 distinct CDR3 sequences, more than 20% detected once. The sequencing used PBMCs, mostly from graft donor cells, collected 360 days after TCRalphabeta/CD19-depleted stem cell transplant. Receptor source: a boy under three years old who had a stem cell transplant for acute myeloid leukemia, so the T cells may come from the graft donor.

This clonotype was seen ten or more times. The CDR3 protein is CASSLYRSTEAFF. For the CDR3, the DNA is TGTGCCAGCAGCTTATACAGGAGCACTGAAGCTTTCTTT. The chain has TRBV7-2 and TRBJ1-1, with D maybe TRBD1 (5 bases). The germline V gene encodes CDR1 SGHTA and CDR2 FQGNSA. The V and J ends lost 2 bases and 4 bases respectively, with 8 bases between them. The CDR3 is 13 residues long.

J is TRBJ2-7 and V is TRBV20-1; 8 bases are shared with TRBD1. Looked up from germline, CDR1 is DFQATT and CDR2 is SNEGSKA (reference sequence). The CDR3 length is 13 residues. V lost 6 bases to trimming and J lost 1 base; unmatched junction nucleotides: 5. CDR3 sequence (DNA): TGCAGTGCGATCACAGGGGGGTCCTACGAGCAGTACGTC. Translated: CSAITGGSYEQYV.

In nucleotides, the CDR3 is TGTGCCAGCAGCCCCCTTCTGAGTCCCTACAATGAGCAGTTCTTC. As protein: CASSPLLSPYNEQFF. The genes are TRBV7-9 and TRBJ2-1; D remains unclear. Germline-derived CDR1 and CDR2 are SEHNR and FQNEAQ (reference sequence). CDR3 length equals 15 residues. V dropped 5 bases and J dropped 2 bases, with 13 bases sitting between them.

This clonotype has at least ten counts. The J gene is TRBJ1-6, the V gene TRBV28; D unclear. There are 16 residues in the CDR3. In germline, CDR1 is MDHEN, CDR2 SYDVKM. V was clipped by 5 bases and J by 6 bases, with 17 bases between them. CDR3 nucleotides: TGTGCCAGCAGTAGTTGGGGAGCCGTTTTTAATTCACCCCTCCACTTT. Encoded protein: CASSSWGAVFNSPLHF.

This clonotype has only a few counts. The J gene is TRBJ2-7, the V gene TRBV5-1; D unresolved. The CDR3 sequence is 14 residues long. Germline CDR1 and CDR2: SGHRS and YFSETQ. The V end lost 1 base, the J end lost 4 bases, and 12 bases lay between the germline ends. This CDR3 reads CASSLTGLGYEQYV. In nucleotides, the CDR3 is TGCGCCAGCAGCTTGACCGGTCTGGGATACGAGCAGTACGTC.

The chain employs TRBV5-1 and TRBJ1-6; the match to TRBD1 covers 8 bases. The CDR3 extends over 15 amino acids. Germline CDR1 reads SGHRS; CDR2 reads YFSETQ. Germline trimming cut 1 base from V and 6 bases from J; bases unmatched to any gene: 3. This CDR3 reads CASSLRTGSNSPLHF. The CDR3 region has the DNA TGCGCCAGCAGCTTGAGGACAGGGAGTAATTCACCCCTCCACTTT.

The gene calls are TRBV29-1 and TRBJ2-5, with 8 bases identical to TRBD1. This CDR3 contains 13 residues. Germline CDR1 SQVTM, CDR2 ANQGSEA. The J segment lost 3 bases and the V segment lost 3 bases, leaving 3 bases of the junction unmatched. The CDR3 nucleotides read TGCAGCGTTGAGTCGGACAGGGAAGAGACCCAGTACTTC. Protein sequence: CSVESDREETQYF. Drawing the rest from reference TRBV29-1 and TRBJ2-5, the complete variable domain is SAVISQKPSRDICQRGTSLTIQCQVDSQVTMMFWYRQQPGQSLTLIATANQGSEATYESGFVIDKFPISRPNLTFSTLTVSNMSPEDSSIYLCSVESDREETQYFGPGTRLLVL.

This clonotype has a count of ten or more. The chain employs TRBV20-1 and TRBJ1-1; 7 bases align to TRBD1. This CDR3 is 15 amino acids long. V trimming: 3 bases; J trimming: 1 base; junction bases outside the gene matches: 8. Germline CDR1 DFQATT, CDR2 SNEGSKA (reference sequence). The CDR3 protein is CSARTGLRTNTEAFF. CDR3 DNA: TGCAGTGCTAGGACAGGGCTAAGGACGAACACTGAAGCTTTCTTT.

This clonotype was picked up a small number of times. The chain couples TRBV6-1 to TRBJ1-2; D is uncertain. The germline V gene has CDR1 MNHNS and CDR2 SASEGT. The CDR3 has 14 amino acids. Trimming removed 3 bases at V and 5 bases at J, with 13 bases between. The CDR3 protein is CASSENWGGYGYTF. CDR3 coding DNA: TGTGCCAGCAGTGAGAATTGGGGAGGATATGGCTACACCTTC.

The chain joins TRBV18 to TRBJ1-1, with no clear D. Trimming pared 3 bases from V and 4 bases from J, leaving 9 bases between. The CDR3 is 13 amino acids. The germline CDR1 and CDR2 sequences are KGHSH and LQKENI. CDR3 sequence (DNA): TGTGCCAGCTCACCGCTGGCGAGCACTGAAGCTTTCTTT. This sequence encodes CASSPLASTEAFF. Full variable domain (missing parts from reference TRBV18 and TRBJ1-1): NAGVMQNPRHLVRRRGQEARLRCSPMKGHSHVYWYRQLPEEGLKFMVYLQKENIIDESGMPKERFSAEFPKEGPSILRIQQVVRGDSAAYFCASSPLASTEAFFGQGTRLTVV.